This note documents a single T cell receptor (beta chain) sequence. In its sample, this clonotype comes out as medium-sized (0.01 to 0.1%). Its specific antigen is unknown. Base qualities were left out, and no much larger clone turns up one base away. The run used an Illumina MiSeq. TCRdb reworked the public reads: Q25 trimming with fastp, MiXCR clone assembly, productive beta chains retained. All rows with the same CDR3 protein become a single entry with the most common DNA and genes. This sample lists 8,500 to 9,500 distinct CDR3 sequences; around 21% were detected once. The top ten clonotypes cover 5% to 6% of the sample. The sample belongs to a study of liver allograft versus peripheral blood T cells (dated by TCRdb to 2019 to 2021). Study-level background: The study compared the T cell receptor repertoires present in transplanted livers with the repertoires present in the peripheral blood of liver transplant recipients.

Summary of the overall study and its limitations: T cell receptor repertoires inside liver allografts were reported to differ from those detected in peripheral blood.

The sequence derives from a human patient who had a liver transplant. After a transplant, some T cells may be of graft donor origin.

The nucleotides are TGTGCCAGCAGGTGGACTAGCGGGTTCTACGAGCAGTACTTC. Its protein is CASRWTSGFYEQYF. The rearrangement joined TRBV6-2 or TRBV6-3 to TRBJ2-7; 11 middle bases align to TRBD2. The CDR3 starts with the cysteine, ends with the phenylalanine, and has 14 residues. CDR3 DNA is the only sequence kept; it has 42 bases, read in frame from the first base. From the germline V gene, CDR1 is MNHEY and CDR2 is SVGEGT. V is cut back by 6 bases and J by 3 bases, with 4 bases in the junction unmatched.